This is a list of T cell receptor beta chains from one sample in a study of blood T cell repertoires in COVID-19. Here immunoSEQ multiplex PCR was the method, and the copy in TCRdb shows in-frame clones only, minus some. The sample consists of around 55,000 clones, 80% to 90% of them appearing once. Input material: peripheral blood. Every receptor here comes from a man in his sixties with acute or convalescent COVID-19. CDR3s include the opening cysteine and the closing phenylalanine or tryptophan. Each record gives: clone size, V gene, CDR3 protein. Clone size is given for some rows only: seen once, a few or many times, or a class if the clone is expanded.

- TRBV4-3 CASSQGVGGDEQFF
- TRBV6-2/TRBV6-3 CASSPQLHYGYTF
- TRBV19 CASSVTGGNYGYTF
- TRBV30 CAGSRRNTPYEQYF
few TRBV5-1 CASSRYVAGTSGSFYEQYF
once TRBV9 CASSFGQGQENEQFF
- TRBV11-2 CASSLGDSYNQPQHF
once TRBV5-1 CASSLDGGNSPLHF
- TRBV11-3 CASSSGGEDTQYF
- TRBV2 CASSELSNTGELFF
few TRBV10-1 CASKRRDSEKPSSGNTIYF
- TRBV6-2/TRBV6-3 CASSTDRAEGYTF